This T cell receptor beta chain stems from a study of chemoradiotherapy in HPV16-positive cancers. V lost 3 bases and J lost 3, with 8 bases in between. Germline V gene sequence: CDR1 MNHEY, CDR2 SMNVEV (reference sequence). This CDR3 contains 13 residues. TCRdb's table, derived via immunoSEQ multiplex PCR, lists solely in-frame clones and lacks some. The table lists thousands of clones, approximately 74% of them singletons. The rearrangement links TRBV27 to TRBJ2-5, with D unclear. Collection of the sample occurred from a patient who underwent chemoradiotherapy. The TCR comes from a human donor with HPV-associated anogenital cancer. CDR3 amino acids: CASSFSGKETQYF. In DNA form, the CDR3 reads TGTGCCAGCAGTTTTTCTGGGAAAGAGACCCAGTACTTC.